These 20 T cell receptor beta chains came from one sample sequenced in a study of cytomegalovirus exposure and HLA in healthy donors. The PCR was carried out with 60 Vbeta primers and 13 Jbeta primers. Method: immunoSEQ multiplex PCR; TCRdb's copy keeps in-frame clones and lacks some. Of 50,000 to 55,000 clones in the sample, 70% to 85% were seen once. Sequenced: PBMCs. Every receptor here comes from a woman in her fifties or sixties in good health and CMV-seropositive.

The V and J genes are TRBV29-1 and TRBJ1-4, with 7 positions matching TRBD1. CDR1 and CDR2 (germline): SQVTM, ANQGSEA. This CDR3 is 13 amino acids long. J gave up 6 bases and V 7 bases, and 8 bases lay outside the gene matches. The CDR3 DNA sequence: TGCAGCGCACGGACAGGAGCTTATGAAAAACTGTTTTTT. Amino acids: CSARTGAYEKLFF.

V is TRBV7-2 and J is TRBJ2-2; 7 bases are shared with TRBD2. V trimming: 4 bases; J trimming: 3 bases; junction bases outside the gene matches: 2. The length of the CDR3 is 14 residues. The V gene's germline CDR1 is SGHTA and CDR2 FQGNSA. Here the CDR3 DNA reads TGTGCCAGCAGCTCCACTAGCGACACCGGGGAGCTGTTTTTT. Its protein product is CASSSTSDTGELFF.

This clone came up a few times. V usage is TRBV6-5 and J usage is TRBJ1-3; 8 nucleotides match TRBD1. This CDR3 is built from 13 residues. V was clipped by 6 bases and J by 4 bases; unmatched bases: 2. The germline V gene encodes CDR1 MNHEY and CDR2 SVGAGI. CDR3: CASRRDRGNTIYF. CDR3 nucleotides: TGTGCCAGCAGACGGGACAGGGGAAACACCATATATTTT.

This clone came up once. The V gene is TRBV5-4, the J gene TRBJ2-7; TRBD1 might be the D (6 bases). Germline CDR1 and CDR2: SGHNT and YYREEE (reference sequence). There are 12 residues in the CDR3. The V gene lost 2 bases and the J gene lost 5 bases, with 8 bases spanning the gap. CDR3 amino acids: CASSFRGHEQYF. The CDR3 DNA reads TGTGCCAGCAGCTTCAGGGGCCACGAGCAGTACTTC. Full variable domain (missing parts from reference TRBV5-4 and TRBJ2-7): ETGVTQSPTHLIKTRGQQVTLRCSSQSGHNTVSWYQQALGQGPQFIFQYYREEENGRGNFPPRFSGLQFPNYSSELNVNALELDDSALYLCASSFRGHEQYFGPGTRLTVT.

This clone was observed a handful of times. The chain recombines TRBV6-1 with TRBJ1-2; D is unclear. CDR3 length equals 13 residues. Germline V CDR1 and CDR2: MNHNS, SASEGT. V was cut by 2 bases and J by 5 bases, with 9 bases left in between. In DNA form, the CDR3 reads TGTGCCAGCAGTGAATCAGGCTCTTATGGCTACACCTTC. Its translation is CASSESGSYGYTF.

This clone was detected only a few times. The gene calls are TRBV11-3 and TRBJ2-3; perhaps TRBD2 as D (5 bases). V was trimmed by 3 bases and J by 1 base, leaving 8 bases between them. This CDR3 comprises 14 residues. Germline V gene lookup returns CDR1 SGHNT and CDR2 YENEEA. CDR3 nucleotide sequence: TGTGCCAGCAGCTTTATGGGAGGCACAGATACGCAGTATTTT. This gives the protein CASSFMGGTDTQYF.

This sequence joins TRBV18 and TRBJ1-5; D gene ambiguous. Germline CDR1 and CDR2: KGHSH and LQKENI. The CDR3 runs 12 residues. V gave up 0 bases and J gave up 11 bases, with 8 bases separating them. The CDR3 reads CASSPPAGAQHF. CDR3 sequence (DNA): TGTGCCAGCTCACCACCGGCGGGAGCCCAGCATTTT. The full variable domain, completed using reference TRBV18 and TRBJ1-5, is NAGVMQNPRHLVRRRGQEARLRCSPMKGHSHVYWYRQLPEEGLKFMVYLQKENIIDESGMPKERFSAEFPKEGPSILRIQQVVRGDSAAYFCASSPPAGAQHFGDGTRLSIL.

This chain joins TRBV5-1 and TRBJ1-2; no firm D call. Germline V lookup: CDR1 SGHRS, CDR2 YFSETQ. Trimming took 6 bases from V and 2 from J, leaving 17 bases between them. The CDR3 is made up of 15 amino acids. CDR3 in DNA: TGCGCCAGCACCGTCCCGGGGAGGCCAAACTATGGCTACACCTTC. Protein product: CASTVPGRPNYGYTF.

The J gene is TRBJ2-7, the V gene TRBV5-1, with 10 bases aligning to TRBD2. This CDR3 is built from 14 residues. Germline CDR1 is SGHRS and CDR2 is YFSETQ. Germline trimming cut 3 bases from V and 3 bases from J; bases unmatched to any gene: 3. The CDR3 sequence: CASSSGLAVYEQYF. CDR3 bases: TGCGCCAGCAGCTCAGGACTAGCGGTCTACGAGCAGTACTTC.

This chain joins TRBV28 and TRBJ2-7; TRBD2 is a possible D gene (5 bases). V lost 3 bases to trimming and J lost 2 bases, with 11 bases between them. The germline gives CDR1 MDHEN, CDR2 SYDVKM. The CDR3 runs to 14 residues. DNA of the CDR3: TGTGCCAGCAGTTTGGGAGCTGGAGCCTACGAGCAGTACTTC. This encodes CASSLGAGAYEQYF.

The rearrangement links TRBV19 to TRBJ1-5, with D perhaps matching TRBD1 (6 bases). Germline V gives CDR1 LNHDA, CDR2 SQIVND (reference sequence). V lost 5 bases and J 1 base, leaving 9 bases between the germline ends. The CDR3 is 14 amino acids. In DNA form, the CDR3 reads TGTGCCAGTAGTTTTGACAGGAGCAATCAGCCCCAGCATTTT. Translating gives CASSFDRSNQPQHF.

The rearrangement links TRBV7-8 to TRBJ2-2, with 8 bases lining up with TRBD1. CDR1 is SGHVS, CDR2 FQNEAQ, per germline. The trim removed 3 bases at V and 4 bases at J, leaving 4 bases unmatched. The CDR3 consists of 15 residues. CDR3 nucleotides: TGTGCCAGCAGCTTGGCAGGGGGCCTCACCGGGGAGCTGTTTTTT. It is translated as CASSLAGGLTGELFF. Supplemented by reference TRBV7-8 and TRBJ2-2, the full variable domain reads GAGVSQSPRYKVAKRGQDVALRCDPISGHVSLFWYQQALGQGPEFLTYFQNEAQLDKSGLPSDRFFAERPEGSVSTLKIQRTQQEDSAVYLCASSLAGGLTGELFFGEGSRLTVL.

This clone was observed a single time. The CDR3 reads CASSGQGAQGYTF. The CDR3 DNA sequence: TGTGCCAGCAGCGGACAGGGGGCGCAGGGCTACACCTTC. This chain uses TRBV9 with TRBJ1-2, with 10 bases identical to TRBD1. After removal of 3 bases from V and 8 bases from J, the junction contained 4 bases not matched to a gene. The length of the CDR3 is 13 residues. Germline CDR1 is SGDLS and CDR2 is YYNGEE. Full variable domain (missing parts from reference TRBV9 and TRBJ1-2): DSGVTQTPKHLITATGQRVTLRCSPRSGDLSVYWYQQSLDQGLQFLIQYYNGEERAKGNILERFSAQQFPDLHSELNLSSLELGDSALYFCASSGQGAQGYTFGSGTRLTVV.

This chain uses TRBV29-1 with TRBJ1-6; D is possibly TRBD1 (5 bases). CDR3 length equals 16 residues. From germline, CDR1 is SQVTM and CDR2 ANQGSEA. V was clipped by 0 bases and J by 4 bases, with 13 bases between them. DNA of the CDR3: TGCAGCGTTGAAGATCTAGACAGATCGTATAATTCACCCCTCCACTTT. Protein: CSVEDLDRSYNSPLHF.

The count of this clone is one. The gene calls are TRBV28 and TRBJ2-2; no definite D call. CDR3 length: 12 amino acids. From germline, CDR1 is MDHEN and CDR2 SYDVKM. Deletions cut 7 bases from V and 1 base from J, with 4 bases between. The CDR3 reads CASTENTGELFF. CDR3 sequence (DNA): TGTGCCAGCACAGAGAACACCGGGGAGCTGTTTTTT.

The chain recombines TRBV7-7 with TRBJ2-2; TRBD2 agrees at 10 bases. CDR1 is SSHAT and CDR2 is FNYEAQ in the germline V gene (reference sequence). The length of the CDR3 is 13 residues. The junction had 1 base not matched to a gene; V was cut back by 11 bases and J by 1 base. For the CDR3, the DNA is TGTGCCGGACTAGCGGAGAACACCGGGGAGCTGTTTTTT. It translates to CAGLAENTGELFF.

This clone was picked up a small number of times. The rearrangement links TRBV27 to TRBJ2-7, with 7 bases fitting TRBD2. CDR3 length equals 13 residues. Per the germline V gene, CDR1 is MNHEY and CDR2 is SMNVEV (reference sequence). V gave up 5 bases and J gave up 5 bases; unmatched junction bases: 6. The CDR3 region is CASSELARDEQYF. Written as DNA, the CDR3 is TGTGCCAGCAGTGAACTAGCGAGGGACGAGCAGTACTTC.

The rearrangement joins TRBV15 to TRBJ2-3; 13 bases are shared with TRBD2. Losses at the gene ends were 2 bases for V and 4 bases for J; bases not matched to a gene: 9. The CDR3 length is 18 residues. CDR1 is LNHNV, CDR2 YYDKDF, per germline (reference sequence). The CDR3 DNA is TGTGCCACCAGCAGAAGCCCCAAGACTAGCGGGGGGCCAGATACGCAGTATTTT. It yields the protein CATSRSPKTSGGPDTQYF.

The chain joins TRBV28 to TRBJ2-5; 11 bases are shared with TRBD2. J gave up 4 bases and V 4 bases, and 8 bases lay outside the gene matches. Germline V gene lookup returns CDR1 MDHEN and CDR2 SYDVKM. This CDR3 comprises 16 residues. The CDR3 DNA follows: TGTGCCAGCAGTTCGGGTAGCGGGAGGGCGATAGAGACCCAGTACTTC. Encoded protein: CASSSGSGRAIETQYF.

This chain links TRBV19 with TRBJ2-3; no firm D call. Germline loops: CDR1 LNHDA, CDR2 SQIVND (reference sequence). The CDR3 totals 15 residues. The germline V and J ends were trimmed by 3 bases and 2 bases, with 12 bases remaining between them. CDR3 amino acids: CASSIEIGLTDTQYF. CDR3 nucleotides: TGTGCCAGTAGTATTGAGATTGGGCTCACAGATACGCAGTATTTT.